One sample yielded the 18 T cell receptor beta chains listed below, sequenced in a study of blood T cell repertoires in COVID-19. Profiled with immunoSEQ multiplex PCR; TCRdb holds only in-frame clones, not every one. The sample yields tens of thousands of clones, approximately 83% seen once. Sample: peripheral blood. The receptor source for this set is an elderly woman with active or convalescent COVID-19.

CDR3 protein: CASSLLAGGEQYF. The DNA of the CDR3 is TGTGCCAGCAGCTTACTTGCGGGGGGCGAGCAGTACTTC. The chain employs TRBV7-9 and TRBJ2-7; TRBD2 aligns across 8 bases. V lost 2 bases and J lost 6; bases outside the gene matches: 3. This CDR3 has 13 amino acids. Germline V lookup: CDR1 SEHNR, CDR2 FQNEAQ (reference sequence).

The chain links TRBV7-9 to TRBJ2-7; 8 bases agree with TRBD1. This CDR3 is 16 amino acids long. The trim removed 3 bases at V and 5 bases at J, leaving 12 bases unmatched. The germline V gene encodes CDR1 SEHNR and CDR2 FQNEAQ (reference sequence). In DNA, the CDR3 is TGTGCCAGCAGCTTTTTTGCTGGGACAGGAACCGACGAGCAGTACTTC. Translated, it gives CASSFFAGTGTDEQYF.

Written as DNA, the CDR3 is TGTGCCAGCGGGCAGATCTATGGCTACACCTTC. It codes for CASGQIYGYTF. The V and J genes are TRBV2 and TRBJ1-2; D ambiguous. Trimming shortened V by 8 bases and J by 4 bases, and 8 bases separated the two germline ends. CDR1 and CDR2 from the germline V gene are SNHLY and FYNNEI. This CDR3 is 11 amino acids long.

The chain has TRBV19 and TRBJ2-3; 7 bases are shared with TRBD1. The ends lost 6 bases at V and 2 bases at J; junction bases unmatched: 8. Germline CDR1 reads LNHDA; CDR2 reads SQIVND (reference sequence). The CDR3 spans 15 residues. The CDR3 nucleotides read TGTGCCAGTAGCGCACGACAGGGTGTCACAGATACGCAGTATTTT. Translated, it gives CASSARQGVTDTQYF. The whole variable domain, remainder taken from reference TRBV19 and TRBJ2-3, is DGGITQSPKYLFRKEGQNVTLSCEQNLNHDAMYWYRQDPGQGLRLIYYSQIVNDFQKGDIAEGYSVSREKKESFPLTVTSAQKNPTAFYLCASSARQGVTDTQYFGPGTRLTVL.

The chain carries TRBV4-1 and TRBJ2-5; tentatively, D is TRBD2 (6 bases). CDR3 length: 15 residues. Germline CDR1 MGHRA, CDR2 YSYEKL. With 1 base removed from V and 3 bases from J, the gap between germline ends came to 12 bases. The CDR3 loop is CASSQGGTIKETQYF. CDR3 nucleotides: TGCGCCAGCAGCCAAGGCGGGACCATTAAAGAGACCCAGTACTTC.

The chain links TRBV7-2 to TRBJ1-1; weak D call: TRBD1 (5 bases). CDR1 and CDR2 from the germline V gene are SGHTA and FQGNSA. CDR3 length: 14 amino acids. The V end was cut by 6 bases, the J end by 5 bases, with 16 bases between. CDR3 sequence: CASSFRGGGTEAFF. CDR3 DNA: TGTGCCAGCAGTTTTCGAGGCGGGGGGACTGAAGCTTTCTTT. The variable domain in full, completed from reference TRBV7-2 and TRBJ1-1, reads GAGVSQSPSNKVTEKGKDVELRCDPISGHTALYWYRQSLGQGLEFLIYFQGNSAPDKSGLPSDRFSAERTGGSVSTLTIQRTQQEDSAVYLCASSFRGGGTEAFFGQGTRLTVV.

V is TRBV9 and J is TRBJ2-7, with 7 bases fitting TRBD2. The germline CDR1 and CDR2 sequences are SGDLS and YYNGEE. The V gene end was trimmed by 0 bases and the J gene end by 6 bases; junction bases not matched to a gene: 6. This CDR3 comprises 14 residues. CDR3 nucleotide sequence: TGTGCCAGCAGCGTAGGGACTAGGTCGAGCGAGCAGTACTTC. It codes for CASSVGTRSSEQYF.

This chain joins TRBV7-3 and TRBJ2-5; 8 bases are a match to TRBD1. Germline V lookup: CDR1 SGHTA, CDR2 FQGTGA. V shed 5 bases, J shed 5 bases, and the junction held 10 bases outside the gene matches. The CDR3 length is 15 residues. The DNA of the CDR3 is TGTGCCAGCAGCCCACAACCAGGGGGCGCGGAGACCCAGTACTTC. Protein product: CASSPQPGGAETQYF.

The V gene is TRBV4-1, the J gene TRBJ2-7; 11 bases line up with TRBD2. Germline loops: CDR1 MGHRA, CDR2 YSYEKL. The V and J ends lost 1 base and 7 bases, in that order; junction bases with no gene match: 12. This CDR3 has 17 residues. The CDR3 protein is CASSQGALAGGGREQYF. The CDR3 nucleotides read TGCGCCAGCAGCCAAGGAGCCCTAGCGGGAGGAGGGAGAGAGCAGTACTTC.

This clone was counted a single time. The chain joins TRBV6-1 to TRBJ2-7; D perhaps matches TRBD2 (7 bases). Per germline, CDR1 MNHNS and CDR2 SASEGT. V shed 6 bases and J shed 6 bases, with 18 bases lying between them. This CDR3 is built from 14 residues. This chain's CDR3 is CASSGRTAEVEQYF. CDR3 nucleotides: TGTGCCAGCAGCGGGAGGACAGCTGAGGTCGAGCAGTACTTC.

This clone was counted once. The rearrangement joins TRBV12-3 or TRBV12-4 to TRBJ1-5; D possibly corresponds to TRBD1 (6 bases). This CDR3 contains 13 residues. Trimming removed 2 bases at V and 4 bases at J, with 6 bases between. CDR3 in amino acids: CASSLTGNQPQHF. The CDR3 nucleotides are TGTGCCAGCAGTTTAACAGGGAATCAGCCCCAGCATTTT.

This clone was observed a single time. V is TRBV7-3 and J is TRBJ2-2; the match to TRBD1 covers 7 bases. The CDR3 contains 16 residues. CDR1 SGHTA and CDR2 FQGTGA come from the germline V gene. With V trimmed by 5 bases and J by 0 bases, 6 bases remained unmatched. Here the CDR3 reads CASSPRTGANTGELFF. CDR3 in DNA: TGTGCCAGCAGCCCCCGGACAGGAGCGAACACCGGGGAGCTGTTTTTT.

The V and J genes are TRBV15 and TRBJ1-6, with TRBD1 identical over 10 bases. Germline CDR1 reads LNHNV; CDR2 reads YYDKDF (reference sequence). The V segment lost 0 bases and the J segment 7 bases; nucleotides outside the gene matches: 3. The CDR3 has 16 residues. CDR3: CATSRDTGQGNSPLHF. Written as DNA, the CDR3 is TGTGCCACCAGCAGAGATACGGGACAGGGGAATTCACCCCTCCACTTT.

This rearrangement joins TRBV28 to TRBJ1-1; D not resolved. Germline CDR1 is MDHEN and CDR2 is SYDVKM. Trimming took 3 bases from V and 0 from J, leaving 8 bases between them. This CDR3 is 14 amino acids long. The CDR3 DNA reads TGTGCCAGCAGTTTCTTCCGGGTGAACACTGAAGCTTTCTTT. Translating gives CASSFFRVNTEAFF. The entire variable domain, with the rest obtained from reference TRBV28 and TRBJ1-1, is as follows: DVKVTQSSRYLVKRTGEKVFLECVQDMDHENMFWYRQDPGLGLRLIYFSYDVKMKEKGDIPEGYSVSREKKERFSLILESASTNQTSMYLCASSFFRVNTEAFFGQGTRLTVV.

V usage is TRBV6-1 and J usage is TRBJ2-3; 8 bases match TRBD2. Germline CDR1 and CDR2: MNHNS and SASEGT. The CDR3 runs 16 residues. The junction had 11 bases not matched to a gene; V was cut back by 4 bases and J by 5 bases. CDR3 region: CASSVQTSAIRDTQYF. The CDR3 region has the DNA TGTGCCAGCAGTGTCCAGACTAGCGCAATCCGAGATACGCAGTATTTT.

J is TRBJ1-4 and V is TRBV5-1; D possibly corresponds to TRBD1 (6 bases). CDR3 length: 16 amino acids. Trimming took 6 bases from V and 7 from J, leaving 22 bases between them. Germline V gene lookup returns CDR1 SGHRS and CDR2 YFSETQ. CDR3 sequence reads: CASTRDNPSVGEKLFF. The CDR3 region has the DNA TGCGCCAGCACCCGGGACAATCCGTCGGTGGGTGAAAAACTGTTTTTT.

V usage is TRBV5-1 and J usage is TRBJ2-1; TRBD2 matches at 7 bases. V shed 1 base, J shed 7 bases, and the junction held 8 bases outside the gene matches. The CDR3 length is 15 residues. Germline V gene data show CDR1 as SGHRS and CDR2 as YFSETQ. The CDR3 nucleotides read TGCGCCAGCAGCTTGTGGGGCGGGAGAGGGAATGAGCAGTTCTTC. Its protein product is CASSLWGGRGNEQFF.

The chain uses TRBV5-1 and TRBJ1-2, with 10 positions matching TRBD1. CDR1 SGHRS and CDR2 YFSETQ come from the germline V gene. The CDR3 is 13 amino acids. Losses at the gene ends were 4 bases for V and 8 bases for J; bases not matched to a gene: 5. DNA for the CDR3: TGCGCCAGCAGCCCTGGGACAGGGGACGGCTACACCTTC. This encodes CASSPGTGDGYTF.